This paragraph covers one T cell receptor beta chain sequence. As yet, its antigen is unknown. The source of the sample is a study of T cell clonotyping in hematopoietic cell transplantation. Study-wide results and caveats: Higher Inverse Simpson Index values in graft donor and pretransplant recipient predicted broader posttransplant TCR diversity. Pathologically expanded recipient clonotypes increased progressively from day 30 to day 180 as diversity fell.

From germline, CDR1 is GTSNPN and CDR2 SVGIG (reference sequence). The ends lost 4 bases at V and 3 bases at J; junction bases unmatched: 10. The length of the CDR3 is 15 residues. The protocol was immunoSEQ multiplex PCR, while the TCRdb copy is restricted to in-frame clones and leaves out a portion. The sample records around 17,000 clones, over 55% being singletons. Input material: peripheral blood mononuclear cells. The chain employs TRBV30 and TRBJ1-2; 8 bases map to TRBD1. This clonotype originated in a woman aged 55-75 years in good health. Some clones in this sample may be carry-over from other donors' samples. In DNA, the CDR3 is TGTGCCTGGAAAGATAGGACAGGGAGGGACTATGGCTACACCTTC. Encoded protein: CAWKDRTGRDYGYTF.